A single TCR beta chain is shown here with its context. This likely comes from a read error, as the CDR3 has no conserved phenylalanine or tryptophan at its end. The limits of the CDR3 on the DNA are not certain, so only TCRdb's listed CDR3 is given. Germline values: CDR1 SGHTA, CDR2 FQGNSA. The CDR3 numbers 14 amino acids, ends counted. This sample stems from a study of blood T cell repertoires in COVID-19. As for the study in general: Whether acute or convalescent, the COVID-19 samples came from the United States, Italy and Spain.

Assay: immunoSEQ multiplex PCR; the TCRdb copy retains only in-frame clones and omits some. The sample yields about 99,000 clones, about 90% seen once. The sample taken for sequencing was peripheral blood. The source is a human donor in a cohort sampled during active COVID-19. V and J are TRBV7-2 and TRBJ2-4; TRBD2 is the table's D call, not checked against the DNA. CDR3 protein: CASSLPGLAGGPSL.